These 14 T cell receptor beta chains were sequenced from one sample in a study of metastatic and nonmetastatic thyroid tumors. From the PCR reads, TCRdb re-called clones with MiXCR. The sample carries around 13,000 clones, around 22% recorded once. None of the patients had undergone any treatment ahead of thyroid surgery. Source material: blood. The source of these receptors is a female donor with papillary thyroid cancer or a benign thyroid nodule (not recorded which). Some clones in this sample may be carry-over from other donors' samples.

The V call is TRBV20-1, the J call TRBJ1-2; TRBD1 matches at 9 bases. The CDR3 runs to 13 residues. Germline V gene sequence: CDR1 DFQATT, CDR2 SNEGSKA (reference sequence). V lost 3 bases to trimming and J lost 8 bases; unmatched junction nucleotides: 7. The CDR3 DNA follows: TGCAGTGCTAGCGGACAGGGGCTTCAGGGCTACACCTTC. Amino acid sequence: CSASGQGLQGYTF.

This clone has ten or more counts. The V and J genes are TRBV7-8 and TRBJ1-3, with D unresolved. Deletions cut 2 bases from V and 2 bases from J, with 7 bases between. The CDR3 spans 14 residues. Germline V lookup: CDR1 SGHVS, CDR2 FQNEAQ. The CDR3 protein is CASSLSLAGNTIYF. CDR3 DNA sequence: TGTGCCAGCAGCTTATCTTTGGCTGGAAACACCATATATTTT.

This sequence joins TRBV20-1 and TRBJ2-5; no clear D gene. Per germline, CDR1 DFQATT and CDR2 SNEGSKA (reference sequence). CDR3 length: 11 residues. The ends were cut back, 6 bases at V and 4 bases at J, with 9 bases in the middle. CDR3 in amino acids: CSAPLPETQYF. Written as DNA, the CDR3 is TGCAGTGCCCCCCTCCCAGAGACCCAGTACTTC.

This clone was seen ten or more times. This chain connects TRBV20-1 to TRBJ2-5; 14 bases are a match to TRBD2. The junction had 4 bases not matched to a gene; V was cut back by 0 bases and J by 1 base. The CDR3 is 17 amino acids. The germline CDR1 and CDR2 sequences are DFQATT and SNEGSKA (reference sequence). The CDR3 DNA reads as TGCAGTGCTAGAGATTTGGGACTAGCGGGGGCCCAAGAGACCCAGTACTTC. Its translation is CSARDLGLAGAQETQYF.

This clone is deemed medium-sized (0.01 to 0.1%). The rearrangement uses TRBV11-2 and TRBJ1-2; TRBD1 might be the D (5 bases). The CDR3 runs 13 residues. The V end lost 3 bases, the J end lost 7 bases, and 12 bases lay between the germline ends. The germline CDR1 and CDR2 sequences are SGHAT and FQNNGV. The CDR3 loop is CASSFGQGTGYTF. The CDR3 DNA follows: TGTGCCAGCAGCTTTGGGCAGGGAACTGGCTACACCTTC.

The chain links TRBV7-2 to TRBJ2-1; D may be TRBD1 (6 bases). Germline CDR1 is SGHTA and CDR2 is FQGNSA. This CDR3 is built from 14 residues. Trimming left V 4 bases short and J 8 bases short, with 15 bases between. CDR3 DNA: TGTGCCAGCAGCTGGGGACATGGTGCAGATGAGCAGTTCTTC. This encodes CASSWGHGADEQFF.

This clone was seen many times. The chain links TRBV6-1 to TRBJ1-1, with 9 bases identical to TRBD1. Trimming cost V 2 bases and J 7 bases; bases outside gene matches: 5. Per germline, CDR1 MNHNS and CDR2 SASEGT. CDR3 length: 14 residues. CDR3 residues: CASSERTGANEAFF. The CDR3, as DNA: TGTGCCAGCAGTGAACGGACAGGGGCTAATGAAGCTTTCTTT.

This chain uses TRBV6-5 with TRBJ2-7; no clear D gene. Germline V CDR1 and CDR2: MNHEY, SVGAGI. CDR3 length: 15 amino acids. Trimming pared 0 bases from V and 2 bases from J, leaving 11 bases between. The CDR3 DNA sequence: TGTGCCAGCAGTTACTCGAGTCCTCCAGCCTACGAGCAGTACTTC. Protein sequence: CASSYSSPPAYEQYF.

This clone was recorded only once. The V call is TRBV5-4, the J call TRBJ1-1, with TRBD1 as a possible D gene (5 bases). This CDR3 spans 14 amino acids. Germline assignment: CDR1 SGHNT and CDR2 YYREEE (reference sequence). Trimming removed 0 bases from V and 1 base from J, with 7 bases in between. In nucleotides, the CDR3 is TGTGCCAGCAGCTTGGAGGGGAGGAACACTGAAGCTTTCTTT. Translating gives CASSLEGRNTEAFF.

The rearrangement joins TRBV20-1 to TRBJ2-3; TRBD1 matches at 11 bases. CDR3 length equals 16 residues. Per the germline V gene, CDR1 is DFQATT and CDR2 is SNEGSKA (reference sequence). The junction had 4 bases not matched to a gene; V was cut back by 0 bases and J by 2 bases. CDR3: CSARDLDRGHTDTQYF. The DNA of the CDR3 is TGCAGTGCTAGAGATCTGGACAGGGGGCACACAGATACGCAGTATTTT.

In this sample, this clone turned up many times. In DNA form, the CDR3 reads TGTGCCTGGAGTGAAGGGAGGGACTACGAGCAGTACTTC. Translating it yields CAWSEGRDYEQYF. The gene calls are TRBV30 and TRBJ2-7; 7 bases align to TRBD2. The ends lost 1 base at V and 3 bases at J; junction bases unmatched: 3. The CDR3 totals 13 residues. Germline V gene data show CDR1 as GTSNPN and CDR2 as SVGIG (reference sequence). Complete variable domain (other parts from reference TRBV30 and TRBJ2-7): SQTIHQWPATLVQPVGSPLSLECTVEGTSNPNLYWYRQAAGRGLQLLFYSVGIGQISSEVPQNLSASRPQDRQFILSSKKLLLSDSGFYLCAWSEGRDYEQYFGPGTRLTVT.

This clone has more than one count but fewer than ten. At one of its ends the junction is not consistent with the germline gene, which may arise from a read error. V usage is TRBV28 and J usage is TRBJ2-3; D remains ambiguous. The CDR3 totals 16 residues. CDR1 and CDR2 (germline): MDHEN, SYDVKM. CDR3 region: CASSLWGGTITDTQYF. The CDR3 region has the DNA TGTGCCAGCAGTTTATGGGGCGGAACTATCACAGATACGCAGTACTTT.

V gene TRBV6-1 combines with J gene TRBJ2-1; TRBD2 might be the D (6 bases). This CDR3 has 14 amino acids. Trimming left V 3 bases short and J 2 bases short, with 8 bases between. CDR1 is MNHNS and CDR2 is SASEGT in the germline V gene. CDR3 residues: CASSEGGTYNEQFF. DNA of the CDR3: TGTGCCAGCAGTGAGGGGGGAACCTACAATGAGCAGTTCTTC.

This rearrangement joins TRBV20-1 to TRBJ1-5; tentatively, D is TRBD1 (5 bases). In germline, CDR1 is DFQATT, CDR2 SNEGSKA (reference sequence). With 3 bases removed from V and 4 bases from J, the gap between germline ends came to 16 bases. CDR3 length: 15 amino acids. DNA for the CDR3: TGCAGTGCTAGTTATTTGGCAGGGCCGAATCAGCCCCAGCATTTT. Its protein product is CSASYLAGPNQPQHF.